Listed here is a single TCR beta chain. The antigen remains undetermined. The data derive from a study of cytomegalovirus exposure and HLA in healthy donors. The PCR made use of 60 Vbeta and 13 Jbeta primers. This table comes from immunoSEQ multiplex PCR, and its TCRdb copy is limited to in-frame clones, with some not included. This sample has approximately 160,000 clones, with roughly three quarters found just once. Whole-study findings and limits: A later analysis showed HLA-associated TCR beta chains outstripping equally common others in clonal expansion.

This CDR3 region has 15 residues. Germline CDR1 is SGHAT and CDR2 is FQNNGV. V shed 1 base and J 4 bases; nucleotides not matched to a gene: 5. The source material was PBMCs. The chain links TRBV11-2 to TRBJ1-1; TRBD1 matches 8 bases. The clonotype originates from a woman aged 45-65 years in good health and CMV-seropositive. The CDR3 protein is CASSLVRQGSTEAFF. The DNA of the CDR3 is TGTGCCAGCAGCTTAGTTAGACAGGGGTCCACTGAAGCTTTCTTT.